This T cell receptor beta chain originates from a study of response to subunit inactivated influenza vaccine. This CDR3 is built from 11 residues. CDR1 and CDR2 from the germline V gene are ENHRY and SYGVKD. V was trimmed by 5 bases and J by 7 bases, leaving 8 bases between them. Study-wide results and limits: Authors suggested each seasonal flu vaccination may recruit only limited numbers of new T cells.

TCRdb re-derived calls from the RT-PCR reads in MiXCR, one entry per CDR3 protein. The data show around 520,000 distinct CDR3 sequences, roughly 10% seen once. Regarding this clonotype: As yet, its antigen is unknown.

Specimen: PBMCs from blood, collected on the day of vaccination. The TCR comes from a man aged 50 or older who received an inactivated influenza vaccine. This chain connects TRBV10-3 to TRBJ2-5; D remains unclear. Here the CDR3 DNA reads TGTGCCATCAGTCAGGATGGGACCCAGTACTTC. It encodes CAISQDGTQYF.